This T cell receptor (beta chain) was identified in a study of T cell clonotyping in hematopoietic cell transplantation (dated by TCRdb to the early 2020s). About the full investigation: A total of roughly 130 blood samples were collected in the study from 35 consecutive transplant recipients and their related donors. Patients were recruited between September 2015 and January 2017 and followed until late 2020 or death. What the work shows at the level of the full study, not this receptor alone: Just a small fraction of recipient repertoires overlapped with donor repertoires, and more than 95% appeared de novo at the given depth. Donor and pretransplant recipient Inverse Simpson Index values predicted broader posttransplant TCR repertoire diversity. Recipient TCR diversity fell after transplant, with pathologically expanded clonotypes rising progressively from day 30 to day 180. Sample size was limited, and cells were not sorted, so CD4 and CD8 repertoire contributions could not be separated.

A remark on this clone: Its antigen has not been determined. It has no much larger one-base neighbor in the sample; base qualities were not kept.

CDR1 and CDR2 are drawn from the germline V gene: SGHVS, FQNEAQ. The CDR3 starts with the cysteine, ends with the phenylalanine, and has 14 residues. Only the CDR3 DNA stays, 42 bases, in frame from base 1. V was cut back by 5 bases and J by 1 base, leaving a gap of 11 bases between them. TCR beta CDR3 regions were amplified from genomic DNA with the immunoSEQ assay, a bias-controlled multiplex PCR using V- and J-specific primers. A proprietary barcode and Illumina adapter sequences were added to the CDR3 amplicons in a second PCR step. An Illumina MiSeq instrument was used to sequence the CDR3 libraries. The authors processed their data as follows. Export and quality control were performed with immunoSEQ Analyzer 3.0, and downstream analyses were performed with R Bioconductor and Immunarch. Only productive rearrangements in the normalized downsampled data set went into calculating the repertoire metrics. In the normalized cohort, clonotypes with more than 5 templates were defined as pathologically expanded. Repertoire diversity was measured with the Inverse Simpson Index. To capture all clonotypes, CMV-specificity analyses were performed on the non-normalized data set. TCRdb obtained this table from immuneACCESS and retained in-frame rearrangements with V and J assigned. These tables miss some clones; where compared with another copy, unresolved V genes account for less than half of the shortfall, and the remainder is unexplained. V and J calls and clone size follow that table, whereas D and trimming were derived from the DNA. The sample includes approximately 30,000 clones, with approximately 94% observed a single time. The ten most abundant clones make up approximately 1.3% of the sample.

Blood samples for TCR beta sequencing were provided by related transplant donors. Using Nuclei Lysis Solution, genomic DNA was extracted from unfractionated peripheral blood mononuclear cells that were either fresh or cryopreserved. The specimen sequenced was peripheral blood mononuclear cells. This TCR came from a man aged 50 to 60 in good health. Some clones in this sample may be carry-over from other donors' samples. The chain uses TRBV7-8 and TRBJ2-5; 6 matching bases give a weak D call of TRBD1. The CDR3 protein: CASSGNRAQETQYF. The sequenced DNA is TGTGCCAGCAGCGGAAACAGGGCCCAAGAGACCCAGTACTTC.